This TCR beta chain is drawn from a study of blood T cell repertoires in COVID-19. Background on the study: Italy, Spain and the United States were the sources of the convalescent and acute COVID-19 samples.

Enrollment of patients from Seattle took place during active infection, with longitudinal follow-up. With 0 bases clipped from V and 2 bases from J, the junction kept 9 bases outside the gene matches. This CDR3 region has 20 residues. Germline V gene lookup returns CDR1 SGDLS and CDR2 YYNGEE. Under the authors' procedure: Reference gene primer amplification yielded estimated nucleated cell counts. Sequenced by immunoSEQ multiplex PCR; TCRdb stores in-frame clones only, minus some. V, J and clone size reflect that table, while D and trimming were determined from the DNA. The sample lists 200,000 to 300,000 clones; 81% were seen once.

This clonotype originated in a woman older than 75 with COVID-19, enrolled during active disease. The sequencing input was peripheral blood. This sequence joins TRBV9 and TRBJ2-1; 15 bases align to TRBD2. The CDR3 DNA reads TGTGCCAGCAGCGTAGCCCAAACCGGACTAGCGGGAGGGACCTACAATGAGCAGTTCTTC. Amino acid sequence: CASSVAQTGLAGGTYNEQFF.